The 22 T cell receptor beta chains presented below share a single source sample, sequenced in a study of T cells in Graves' hyperthyroidism and ophthalmopathy. TCR beta CDR3 regions were amplified from RNA. Using the HTBI primer set, a first-round RT-PCR was run on the TCR CDR3. TCRdb called the multiplex PCR reads again in MiXCR, with one record for every CDR3 protein. Among under 300,000 distinct CDR3 sequences listed, about 20% were seen once. The sequenced sample was blood. The origin of the receptors is a man aged 25 to 40 with Graves' ophthalmopathy.

This clonotype was observed a few times. V usage is TRBV5-1 and J usage is TRBJ2-2; 9 nucleotides line up with TRBD1. This CDR3 has 17 residues. Trimming took 3 bases from V and 4 from J; bases not matched to a gene: 10. CDR1 and CDR2 (germline): SGHRS, YFSETQ. In DNA, the CDR3 is TGCGCCAGCAGCTCCCGACAGGGGGTAATAGTCACCGGGGAGCTGTTTTTT. This encodes CASSSRQGVIVTGELFF.

This sequence joins TRBV28 and TRBJ2-4, with 7 bases fitting TRBD1. The CDR3 totals 15 residues. V lost 3 bases and J lost 2; bases outside the gene matches: 4. Germline loops: CDR1 MDHEN, CDR2 SYDVKM. The CDR3 nucleotides are TGTGCCAGCAGTTTTCCGGGACAGACCAAAAACATTCAGTACTTC. Protein sequence: CASSFPGQTKNIQYF.

This clonotype was found many times. The chain has TRBV2 and TRBJ1-2; 8 bases agree with TRBD1. This CDR3 has 13 residues. CDR1 and CDR2 (germline): SNHLY, FYNNEI. V dropped 6 bases and J dropped 8; count of bases not matched to a gene: 8. CDR3 nucleotides: TGTGCCAGCAGACGGGACAGGCTACAGGGCTACACCTTC. Protein sequence: CASRRDRLQGYTF.

J is TRBJ2-5 and V is TRBV20-1; 9 nucleotides line up with TRBD2. The CDR3 covers 12 residues. CDR1 and CDR2 from the germline V gene are DFQATT and SNEGSKA (reference sequence). Trimming at V came to 6 bases and at J to 5 bases, leaving 4 bases not matched to a gene. CDR3 protein: CSANGLAETQYF. DNA of the CDR3: TGCAGTGCCAACGGACTAGCGGAGACCCAGTACTTC.

The V gene is TRBV20-1, the J gene TRBJ1-5; TRBD1 agrees at 7 bases. The V gene's germline CDR1 is DFQATT and CDR2 SNEGSKA (reference sequence). Trimming took 1 base from V and 4 from J; bases not matched to a gene: 1. The CDR3 extends over 13 amino acids. CDR3 in DNA: TGCAGTGCTAGAGCAGGGGGGAATCAGCCCCAGCATTTT. Translation gives CSARAGGNQPQHF.

The chain is built from TRBV7-3 and TRBJ2-1; 9 bases agree with TRBD2. Germline V lookup: CDR1 SGHTA, CDR2 FQGTGA. This CDR3 has 13 residues. V was clipped by 5 bases and J by 9 bases; unmatched bases: 5. The CDR3 nucleotides read TGTGCCAGCAGCCTAGCGGGGAAAACTGAGCAGTTCTTC. It yields the protein CASSLAGKTEQFF.

CDR3 nucleotide sequence: TGTGCCAGCAGCTTAGGGACAGGGAATTTTGAAAAACTGTTTTTT. Its protein product is CASSLGTGNFEKLFF. J is TRBJ1-4 and V is TRBV7-9, with 8 bases fitting TRBD1. CDR3 length: 15 amino acids. After removal of 1 base from V and 7 bases from J, the junction contained 5 bases not matched to a gene. Germline V gene sequence: CDR1 SEHNR, CDR2 FQNEAQ (reference sequence).

This clonotype was recorded many times. J is TRBJ1-1 and V is TRBV6-1; D gene ambiguous. Germline assignment: CDR1 MNHNS and CDR2 SASEGT. The V gene lost 4 bases and the J gene lost 8 bases, with 17 bases spanning the gap. The CDR3 totals 14 residues. The CDR3 loop reads CASSVLIGSSEAFF. CDR3 sequence (DNA): TGTGCCAGCAGTGTATTGATCGGATCATCGGAAGCTTTCTTT.

This clonotype was recorded a few times. It is unclear where the CDR3 begins or ends on the DNA, so no DNA is shown, and the CDR3 is as TCRdb lists it. The CDR3 loop reads CASSSSDEKLFF. The V and J genes are TRBV6-2 or TRBV6-3 and TRBJ1-4. Counting both end residues, the CDR3 totals 12 amino acids. CDR1 and CDR2 from the germline V gene are MNHEY and SVGEGT.

This clonotype was seen a few times. The V gene is TRBV4-1, the J gene TRBJ2-5, with 14 bases aligning to TRBD2. CDR1 and CDR2 from the germline V gene are MGHRA and YSYEKL. V dropped 3 bases and J dropped 4; count of bases not matched to a gene: 4. The CDR3 has 16 residues. CDR3 in DNA: TGCGCCAGCAGCCACCCAGGGACTAGCGGGAGAGAGACCCAGTACTTC. Protein product: CASSHPGTSGRETQYF.

In this sample, this clonotype turned up many times. This sequence joins TRBV3-1 and TRBJ1-2, with TRBD1 matching over 8 bases. Germline loops: CDR1 LGHDT, CDR2 YNNKEL (reference sequence). The CDR3 runs 14 residues. V lost 2 bases and J lost 4; bases outside the gene matches: 3. The CDR3 region has the DNA TGTGCCAGCAGCCAAACCACAGGGGGCTATGGCTACACCTTC. It is translated as CASSQTTGGYGYTF. The variable domain in full, completed from reference TRBV3-1 and TRBJ1-2, reads DTAVSQTPKYLVTQMGNDKSIKCEQNLGHDTMYWYKQDSKKFLKIMFSYNNKELIINETVPNRFSPKSPDKAHLNLHINSLELGDSAVYFCASSQTTGGYGYTFGSGTRLTVV.

The chain recombines TRBV20-1 with TRBJ2-2, with 8 bases fitting TRBD2. V gave up 1 base and J gave up 1 base; unmatched junction bases: 2. The CDR3 sequence is 15 residues long. CDR1 and CDR2 from the germline V gene are DFQATT and SNEGSKA (reference sequence). Here the CDR3 DNA reads TGCAGTGCTAGAGGAGGGACTAGGAACACCGGGGAGCTGTTTTTT. Translation gives CSARGGTRNTGELFF.

This clonotype has at least ten counts. This chain uses TRBV12-3 or TRBV12-4 with TRBJ2-1; 7 bases align to TRBD2. This CDR3 is 17 amino acids long. The trim removed 1 base at V and 6 bases at J, leaving 12 bases unmatched. DNA for the CDR3: TGTGCCAGCAGTTTAGAGCGTAGCGGGCACGGTGGCAATGAGCAGTTCTTC. Translated, it gives CASSLERSGHGGNEQFF.

This sequence joins TRBV20-1 and TRBJ1-2; D not resolved. The V end lost 0 bases, the J end lost 0 bases, and 5 bases lay between the germline ends. This CDR3 has 13 amino acids. The V gene's germline CDR1 is DFQATT and CDR2 SNEGSKA (reference sequence). The CDR3 reads CSARDGANYGYTF. As DNA, the CDR3 is TGCAGTGCTAGAGACGGAGCTAACTATGGCTACACCTTC.

This clonotype was picked up a small number of times. The V gene is TRBV7-2, the J gene TRBJ2-1; the match to TRBD2 covers 8 bases. V was clipped by 1 base and J by 9 bases; unmatched bases: 5. The CDR3 is 14 residues long. Germline values: CDR1 SGHTA, CDR2 FQGNSA. DNA of the CDR3: TGTGCCAGCAGCTTAGTAACGAGCGGGGGTGAGCAGTTCTTC. Translated: CASSLVTSGGEQFF.

This clonotype was counted ten times or more. V is TRBV12-3 or TRBV12-4 and J is TRBJ1-6; the match to TRBD1 covers 11 bases. The junction had 6 bases not matched to a gene; V was cut back by 4 bases and J by 10 bases. The CDR3 extends over 15 amino acids. The chain's CDR3 is CASSSRTGGESPLHF. For the CDR3, the DNA is TGTGCCAGCAGTTCCCGGACAGGGGGCGAATCACCCCTCCACTTT.

This rearrangement joins TRBV6-1 to TRBJ1-4; D is ambiguous. The germline CDR1 and CDR2 sequences are MNHNS and SASEGT. V shed 7 bases and J shed 3 bases, with 9 bases lying between them. The CDR3 has 13 amino acids. CDR3 amino acids: CASKGRPNEKLFF. In DNA, the CDR3 is TGTGCCAGCAAGGGCAGACCTAATGAAAAACTGTTTTTT.

V usage is TRBV3-1 and J usage is TRBJ2-5, with TRBD2 identical over 16 bases. Trimming cost V 3 bases and J 4 bases; bases outside gene matches: 11. CDR3 length: 19 residues. The germline V gene has CDR1 LGHDT and CDR2 YNNKEL (reference sequence). The CDR3 coding sequence is TGTGCCAGCAGCCACCCACCCGGGACTAGCGGGAGGGGTCTAGAGACCCAGTACTTC. It translates to CASSHPPGTSGRGLETQYF.

This clonotype has a handful of counts. The CDR3 reads CATSRTGGVKTQYF. The CDR3 DNA sequence: TGTGCCACCAGCAGGACAGGGGGCGTGAAGACCCAGTACTTC. The chain couples TRBV24-1 to TRBJ2-5; TRBD1 matches at 11 bases. Trimming cost V 7 bases and J 6 bases; bases outside gene matches: 6. The CDR3 is 14 residues long. CDR1 is KGHDR and CDR2 is SFDVKD in the germline V gene.

This clonotype was counted a few times. The chain uses TRBV5-1 and TRBJ2-3; 12 bases fit TRBD2. The length of the CDR3 is 19 residues. After removal of 4 bases from V and 5 bases from J, the junction contained 17 bases not matched to a gene. CDR1 is SGHRS and CDR2 is YFSETQ in the germline V gene. The CDR3 DNA follows: TGCGCCAGCAGCCCACGGGAGGGGCTAGCGGGAGGGACGGAAGATACGCAGTATTTT. Encoded protein: CASSPREGLAGGTEDTQYF.

This sequence joins TRBV19 and TRBJ1-5; TRBD1 matches 11 bases. J gave up 6 bases and V 6 bases, and 7 bases lay outside the gene matches. The CDR3 has 15 amino acids. Germline CDR1 is LNHDA and CDR2 is SQIVND (reference sequence). The CDR3: CASRRGQGAGQPQHF. The CDR3 bases are TGTGCCAGTAGGCGCGGACAGGGGGCGGGTCAGCCCCAGCATTTT. The full variable domain, rest sourced from reference TRBV19 and TRBJ1-5, is DGGITQSPKYLFRKEGQNVTLSCEQNLNHDAMYWYRQDPGQGLRLIYYSQIVNDFQKGDIAEGYSVSREKKESFPLTVTSAQKNPTAFYLCASRRGQGAGQPQHFGDGTRLSIL.

This clonotype was recorded many times. The genes are TRBV20-1 and TRBJ1-1, with D maybe TRBD1 (5 bases). V was cut by 5 bases and J by 5 bases, with 15 bases left in between. The CDR3 totals 13 residues. CDR1 is DFQATT, CDR2 SNEGSKA, per germline (reference sequence). The CDR3 region is CSASGGRRTEAFF. CDR3 nucleotides: TGCAGTGCTTCCGGGGGGAGGCGGACTGAAGCTTTCTTT.